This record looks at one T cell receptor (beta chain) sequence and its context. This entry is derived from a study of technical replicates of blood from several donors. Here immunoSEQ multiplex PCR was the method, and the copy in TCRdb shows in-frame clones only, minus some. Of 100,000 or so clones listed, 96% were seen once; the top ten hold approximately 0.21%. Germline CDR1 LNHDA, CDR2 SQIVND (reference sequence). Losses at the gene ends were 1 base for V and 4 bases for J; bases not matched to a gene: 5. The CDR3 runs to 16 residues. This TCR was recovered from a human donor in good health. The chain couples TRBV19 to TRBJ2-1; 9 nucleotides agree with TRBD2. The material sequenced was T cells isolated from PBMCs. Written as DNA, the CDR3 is TGTGCCAGTAGTATAGTAGCGGGAGAGGCTTACAATGAGCAGTTCTTC. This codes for CASSIVAGEAYNEQFF.